The T cell receptor (beta chain) under discussion was sequenced for a study of shared clonotypes between healthy human individuals. This clone appeared once. Every immunoSEQ plate was one replicate of a subset's evenly spread DNA. The assay was immunoSEQ multiplex PCR, and TCRdb's table has in-frame clones only and misses some. The sample consists of some 2,000,000 clones, just under 95% of them appearing once. This CDR3 has 14 amino acids. Per germline, CDR1 SEHNR and CDR2 FQNEAQ (reference sequence). V lost 5 bases and J lost 10; bases outside the gene matches: 4. The naive CD8 subset, CD45RO-negative cells positively selected for CCR7, excluded terminally differentiated effector memory CD45RA+ cells.

The sample comprised naive CD8+ T cells sorted from blood. V usage is TRBV7-9 and J usage is TRBJ2-1; 14 nucleotides line up with TRBD2. This sequence was found in a man between 18 and 35 years old in good health. DNA for the CDR3: TGTGCCAGCAGCGGACTAGCGGGAGGAGGGGAGCAGTTCTTC. This translates into CASSGLAGGGEQFF.